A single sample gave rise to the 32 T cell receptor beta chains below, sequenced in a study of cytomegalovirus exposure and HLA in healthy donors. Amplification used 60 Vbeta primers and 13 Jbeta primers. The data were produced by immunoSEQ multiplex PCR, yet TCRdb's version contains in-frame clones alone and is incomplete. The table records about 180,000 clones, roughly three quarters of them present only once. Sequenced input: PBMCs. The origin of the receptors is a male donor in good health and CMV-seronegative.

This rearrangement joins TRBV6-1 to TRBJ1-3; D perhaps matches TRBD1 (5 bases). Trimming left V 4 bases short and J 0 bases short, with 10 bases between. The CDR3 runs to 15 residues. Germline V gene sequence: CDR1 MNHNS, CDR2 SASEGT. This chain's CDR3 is CASSVNTGSGNTIYF. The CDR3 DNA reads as TGTGCCAGCAGTGTCAATACAGGCTCTGGAAACACCATATATTTT.

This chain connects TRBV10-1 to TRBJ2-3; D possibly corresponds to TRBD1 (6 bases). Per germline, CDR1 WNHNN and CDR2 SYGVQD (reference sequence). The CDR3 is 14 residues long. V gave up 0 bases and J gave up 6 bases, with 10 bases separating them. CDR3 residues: CASSESMGADTQYF. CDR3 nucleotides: TGCGCCAGCAGTGAGTCGATGGGGGCGGATACGCAGTATTTT.

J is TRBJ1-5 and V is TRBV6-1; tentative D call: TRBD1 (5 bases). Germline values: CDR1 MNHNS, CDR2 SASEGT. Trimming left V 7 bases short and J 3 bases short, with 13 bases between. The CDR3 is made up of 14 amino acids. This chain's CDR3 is CASNWGRANQPQHF. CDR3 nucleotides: TGTGCCAGCAATTGGGGCAGAGCCAATCAGCCCCAGCATTTT.

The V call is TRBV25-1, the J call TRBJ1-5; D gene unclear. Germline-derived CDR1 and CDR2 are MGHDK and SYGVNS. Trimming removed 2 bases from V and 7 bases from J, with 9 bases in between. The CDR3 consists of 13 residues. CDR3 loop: CASSEIGGQPQHF. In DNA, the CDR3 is TGTGCCAGCAGTGAAATTGGAGGGCAGCCCCAGCATTTT.

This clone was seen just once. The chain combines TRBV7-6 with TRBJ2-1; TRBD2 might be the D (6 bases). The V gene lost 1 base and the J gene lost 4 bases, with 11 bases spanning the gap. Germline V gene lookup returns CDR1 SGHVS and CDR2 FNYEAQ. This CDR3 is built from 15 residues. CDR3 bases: TGTGCCAGCAGCTTAGGCGGGAATTTATACAATGAGCAGTTCTTC. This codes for CASSLGGNLYNEQFF.

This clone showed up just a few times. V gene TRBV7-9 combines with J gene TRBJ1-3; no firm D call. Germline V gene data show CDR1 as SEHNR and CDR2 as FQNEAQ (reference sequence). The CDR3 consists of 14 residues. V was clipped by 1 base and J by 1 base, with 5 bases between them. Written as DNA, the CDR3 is TGTGCCAGCAGCTTAGACTGGTCTGGAAACACCATATATTTT. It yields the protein CASSLDWSGNTIYF.

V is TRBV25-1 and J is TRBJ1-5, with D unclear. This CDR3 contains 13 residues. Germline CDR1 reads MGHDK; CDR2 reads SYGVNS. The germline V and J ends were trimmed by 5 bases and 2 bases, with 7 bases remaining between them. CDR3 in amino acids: CASSSAGNQPQHF. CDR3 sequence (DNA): TGTGCCAGCAGTAGCGCTGGCAATCAGCCCCAGCATTTT. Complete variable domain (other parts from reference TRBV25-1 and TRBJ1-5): EADIYQTPRYLVIGTGKKITLECSQTMGHDKMYWYQQDPGMELHLIHYSYGVNSTEKGDLSSESTVSRIRTEHFPLTLESARPSHTSQYLCASSSAGNQPQHFGDGTRLSIL.

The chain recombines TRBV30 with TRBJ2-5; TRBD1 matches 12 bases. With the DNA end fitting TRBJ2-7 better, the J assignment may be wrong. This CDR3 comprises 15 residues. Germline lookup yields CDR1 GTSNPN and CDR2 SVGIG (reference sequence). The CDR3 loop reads CAWSVFGTGGNEQYF. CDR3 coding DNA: TGTGCCTGGAGTGTATTTGGGACAGGGGGCAACGAGCAGTACTTC.

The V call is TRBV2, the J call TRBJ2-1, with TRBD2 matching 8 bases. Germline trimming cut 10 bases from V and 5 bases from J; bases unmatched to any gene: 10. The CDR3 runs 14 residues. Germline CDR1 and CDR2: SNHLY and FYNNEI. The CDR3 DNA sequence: TGTGCCACCGCTCAGCGGGGGCACAACAATGAGCAGTTCTTC. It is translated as CATAQRGHNNEQFF. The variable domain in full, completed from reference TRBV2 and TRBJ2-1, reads EPEVTQTPSHQVTQMGQEVILRCVPISNHLYFYWYRQILGQKVEFLVSFYNNEISEKSEIFDDQFSVERPDGSNFTLKIRSTKLEDSAMYFCATAQRGHNNEQFFGPGTRLTVL.

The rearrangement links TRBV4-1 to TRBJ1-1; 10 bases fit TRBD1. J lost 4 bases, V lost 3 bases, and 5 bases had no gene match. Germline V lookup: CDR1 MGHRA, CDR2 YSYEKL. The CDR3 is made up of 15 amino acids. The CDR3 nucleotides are TGCGCCAGCAGCCACTCCGGGACAGGGGCCACTGAAGCTTTCTTT. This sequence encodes CASSHSGTGATEAFF.

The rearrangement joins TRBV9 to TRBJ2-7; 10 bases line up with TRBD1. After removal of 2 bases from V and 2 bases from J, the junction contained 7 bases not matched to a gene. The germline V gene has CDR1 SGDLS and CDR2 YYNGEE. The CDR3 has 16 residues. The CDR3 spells CASSVGLGQGPYEQYF. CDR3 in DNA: TGTGCCAGCAGCGTTGGCCTGGGACAGGGGCCCTACGAGCAGTACTTC.

The CDR3: CATNGDRVTMNTEAFF. The CDR3 DNA reads TGTGCCACCAACGGGGACAGGGTTACGATGAACACTGAAGCTTTCTTT. V usage is TRBV7-9 and J usage is TRBJ1-1; 9 bases map to TRBD1. Germline values: CDR1 SEHNR, CDR2 FQNEAQ (reference sequence). This CDR3 contains 16 residues. Unmatched junction bases numbered 12, after V lost 10 bases and J lost 0 bases.

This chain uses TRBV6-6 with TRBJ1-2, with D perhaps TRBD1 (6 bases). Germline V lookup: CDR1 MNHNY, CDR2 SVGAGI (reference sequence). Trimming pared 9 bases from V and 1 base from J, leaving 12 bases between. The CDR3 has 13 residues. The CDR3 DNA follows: TGTGCCAGTCACAGGGAAATTAACTATGGCTACACCTTC. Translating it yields CASHREINYGYTF.

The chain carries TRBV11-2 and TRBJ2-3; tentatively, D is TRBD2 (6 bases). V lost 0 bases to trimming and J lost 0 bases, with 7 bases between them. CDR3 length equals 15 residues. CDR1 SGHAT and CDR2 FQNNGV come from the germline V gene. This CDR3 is CASSLDGSSTDTQYF. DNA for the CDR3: TGTGCCAGCAGCTTAGACGGGAGCAGCACAGATACGCAGTATTTT.

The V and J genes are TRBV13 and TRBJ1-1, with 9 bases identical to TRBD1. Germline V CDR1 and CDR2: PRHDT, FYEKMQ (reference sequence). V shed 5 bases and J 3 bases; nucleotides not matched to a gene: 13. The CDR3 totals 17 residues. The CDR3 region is CASSDGGTGGAYTEAFF. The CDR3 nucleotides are TGTGCCAGCAGCGACGGGGGTACAGGGGGCGCGTACACTGAAGCTTTCTTT.

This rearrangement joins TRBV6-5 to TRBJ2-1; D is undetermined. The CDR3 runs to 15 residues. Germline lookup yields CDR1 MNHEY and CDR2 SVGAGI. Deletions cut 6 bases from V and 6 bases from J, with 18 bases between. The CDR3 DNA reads TGTGCCAGCAGCTCACTACCCGGGTTGGTCAATGAGCAGTTCTTC. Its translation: CASSSLPGLVNEQFF.

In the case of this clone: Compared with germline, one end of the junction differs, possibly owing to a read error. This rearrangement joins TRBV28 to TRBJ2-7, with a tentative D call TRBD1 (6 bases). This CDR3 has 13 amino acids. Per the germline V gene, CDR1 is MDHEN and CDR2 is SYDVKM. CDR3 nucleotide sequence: TGTGCCAGCAGTTTACAGGGGACCTACGAGCAGTGCTTC. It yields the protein CASSLQGTYEQCF.

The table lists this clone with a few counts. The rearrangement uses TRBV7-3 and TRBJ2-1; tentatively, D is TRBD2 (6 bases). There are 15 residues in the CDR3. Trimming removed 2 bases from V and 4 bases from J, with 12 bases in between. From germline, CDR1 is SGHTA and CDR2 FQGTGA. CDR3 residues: CASSLGSGGYNEQFF. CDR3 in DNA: TGTGCCAGCAGCTTAGGTAGCGGCGGATACAATGAGCAGTTCTTC.

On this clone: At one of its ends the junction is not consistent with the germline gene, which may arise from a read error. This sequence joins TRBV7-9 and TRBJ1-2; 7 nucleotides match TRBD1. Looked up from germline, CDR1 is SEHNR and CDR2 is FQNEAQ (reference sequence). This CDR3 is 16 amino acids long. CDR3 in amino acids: CSSSPRPRDSPYGYTF. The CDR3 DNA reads TGTTCCAGCAGCCCACGGCCAAGGGACAGCCCCTATGGCTACACCTTC.

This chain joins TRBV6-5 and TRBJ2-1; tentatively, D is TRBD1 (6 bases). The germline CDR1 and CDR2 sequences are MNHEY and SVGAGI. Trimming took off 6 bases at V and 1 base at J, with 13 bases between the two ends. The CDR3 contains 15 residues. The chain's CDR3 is CASSYIGGSYNEQFF. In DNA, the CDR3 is TGTGCCAGCAGCTACATAGGGGGTTCCTACAATGAGCAGTTCTTC.

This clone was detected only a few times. CDR3 sequence (DNA): TGTGCTAGTGGCCTAACCGGGACAGGGGGCGTGCAGCCCCAGCATTTT. Its translation: CASGLTGTGGVQPQHF. The gene calls are TRBV12-5 and TRBJ1-5; 12 bases line up with TRBD1. With V trimmed by 6 bases and J by 7 bases, 10 bases remained unmatched. Germline CDR1 reads LGHNT; CDR2 reads FRNRAP. The CDR3 is 16 amino acids.

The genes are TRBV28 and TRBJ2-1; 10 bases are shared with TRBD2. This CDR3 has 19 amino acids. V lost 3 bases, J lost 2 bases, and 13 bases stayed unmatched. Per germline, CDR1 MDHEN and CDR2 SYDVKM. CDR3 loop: CASSLGPSGRGLTYNEQFF. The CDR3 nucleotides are TGTGCCAGCAGTTTGGGTCCCAGCGGGAGGGGGTTAACCTACAATGAGCAGTTCTTC.

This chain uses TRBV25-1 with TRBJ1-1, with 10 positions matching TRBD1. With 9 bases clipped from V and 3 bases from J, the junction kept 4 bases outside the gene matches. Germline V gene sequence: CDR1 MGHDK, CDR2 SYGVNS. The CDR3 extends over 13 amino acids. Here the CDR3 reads CASGTGAYTEAFF. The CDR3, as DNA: TGTGCCAGTGGGACAGGGGCCTACACTGAAGCTTTCTTT. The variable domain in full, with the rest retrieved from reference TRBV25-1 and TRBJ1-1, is EADIYQTPRYLVIGTGKKITLECSQTMGHDKMYWYQQDPGMELHLIHYSYGVNSTEKGDLSSESTVSRIRTEHFPLTLESARPSHTSQYLCASGTGAYTEAFFGQGTRLTVV.

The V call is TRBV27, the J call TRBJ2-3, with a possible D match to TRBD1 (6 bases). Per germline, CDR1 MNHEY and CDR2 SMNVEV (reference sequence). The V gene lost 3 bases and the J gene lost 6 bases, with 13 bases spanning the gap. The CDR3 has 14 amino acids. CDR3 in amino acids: CASSLTGGGDTQYF. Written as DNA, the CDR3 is TGTGCCAGCAGTTTGACAGGTGGTGGTGATACGCAGTATTTT.

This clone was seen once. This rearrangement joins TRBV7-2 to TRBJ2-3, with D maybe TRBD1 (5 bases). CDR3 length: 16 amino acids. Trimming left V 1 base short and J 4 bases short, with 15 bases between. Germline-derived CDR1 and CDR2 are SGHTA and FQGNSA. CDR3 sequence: CASSLVATPQADTQYF. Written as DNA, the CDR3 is TGTGCCAGCAGCTTAGTGGCCACACCACAGGCAGATACGCAGTATTTT.

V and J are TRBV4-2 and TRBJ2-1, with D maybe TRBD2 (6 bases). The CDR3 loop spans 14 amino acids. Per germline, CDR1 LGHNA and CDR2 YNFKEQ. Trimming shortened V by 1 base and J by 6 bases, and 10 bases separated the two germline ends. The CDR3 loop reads CASSQGDSVNEQFF. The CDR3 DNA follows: TGTGCCAGCAGCCAAGGGGACTCCGTCAATGAGCAGTTCTTC.

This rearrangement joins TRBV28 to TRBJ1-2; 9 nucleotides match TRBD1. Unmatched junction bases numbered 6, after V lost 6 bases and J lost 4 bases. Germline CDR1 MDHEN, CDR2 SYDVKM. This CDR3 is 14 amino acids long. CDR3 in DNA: TGTGCCAGCAGCACAGGACAGGGGAGCTATGGCTACACCTTC. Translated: CASSTGQGSYGYTF.

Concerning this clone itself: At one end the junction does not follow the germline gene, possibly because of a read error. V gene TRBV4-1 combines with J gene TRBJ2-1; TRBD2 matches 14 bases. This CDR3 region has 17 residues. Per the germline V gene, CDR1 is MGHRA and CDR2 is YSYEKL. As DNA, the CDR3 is TGCGCCAGCAGCCAAGGCCCCGGGACTAGCGGGAGCCTTTATCAGATCTTC. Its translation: CASSQGPGTSGSLYQIF.

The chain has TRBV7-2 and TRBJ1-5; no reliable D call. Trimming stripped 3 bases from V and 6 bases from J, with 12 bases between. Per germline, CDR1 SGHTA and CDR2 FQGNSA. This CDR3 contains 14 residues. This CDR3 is CASSLASGGQPQHF. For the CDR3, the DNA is TGTGCCAGCAGCTTGGCCTCCGGCGGTCAGCCCCAGCATTTT.

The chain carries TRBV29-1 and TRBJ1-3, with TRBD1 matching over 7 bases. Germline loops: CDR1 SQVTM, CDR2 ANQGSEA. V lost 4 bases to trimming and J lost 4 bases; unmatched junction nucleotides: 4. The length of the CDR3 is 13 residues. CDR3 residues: CSVVEQGGNTIYF. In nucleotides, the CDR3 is TGCAGCGTTGTAGAACAGGGGGGAAACACCATATATTTT.

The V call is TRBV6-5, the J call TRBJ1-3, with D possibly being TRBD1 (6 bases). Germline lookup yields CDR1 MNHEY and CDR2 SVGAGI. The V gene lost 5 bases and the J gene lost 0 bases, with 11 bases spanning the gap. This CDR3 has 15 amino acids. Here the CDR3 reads CASSRTDSSGNTIYF. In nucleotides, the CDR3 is TGTGCCAGCAGTAGGACGGACAGCTCTGGAAACACCATATATTTT.

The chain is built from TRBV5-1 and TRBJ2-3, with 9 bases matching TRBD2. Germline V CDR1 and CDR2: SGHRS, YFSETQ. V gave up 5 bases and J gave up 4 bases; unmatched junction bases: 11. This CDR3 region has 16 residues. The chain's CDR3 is CASSSASGVGSDTQYF. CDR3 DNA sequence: TGCGCCAGCAGTTCGGCTAGCGGGGTCGGGTCAGATACGCAGTATTTT.